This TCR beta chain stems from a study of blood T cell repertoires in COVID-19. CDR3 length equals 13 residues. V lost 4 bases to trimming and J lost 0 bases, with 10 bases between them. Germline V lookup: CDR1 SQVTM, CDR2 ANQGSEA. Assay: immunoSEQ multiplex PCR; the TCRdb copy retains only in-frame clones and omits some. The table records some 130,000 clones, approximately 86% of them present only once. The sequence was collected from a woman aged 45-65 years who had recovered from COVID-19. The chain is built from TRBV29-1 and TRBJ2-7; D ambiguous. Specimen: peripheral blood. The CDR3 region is CSVVDFSSYEQYF. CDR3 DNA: TGCAGCGTTGTTGATTTTAGCTCCTACGAGCAGTACTTC.